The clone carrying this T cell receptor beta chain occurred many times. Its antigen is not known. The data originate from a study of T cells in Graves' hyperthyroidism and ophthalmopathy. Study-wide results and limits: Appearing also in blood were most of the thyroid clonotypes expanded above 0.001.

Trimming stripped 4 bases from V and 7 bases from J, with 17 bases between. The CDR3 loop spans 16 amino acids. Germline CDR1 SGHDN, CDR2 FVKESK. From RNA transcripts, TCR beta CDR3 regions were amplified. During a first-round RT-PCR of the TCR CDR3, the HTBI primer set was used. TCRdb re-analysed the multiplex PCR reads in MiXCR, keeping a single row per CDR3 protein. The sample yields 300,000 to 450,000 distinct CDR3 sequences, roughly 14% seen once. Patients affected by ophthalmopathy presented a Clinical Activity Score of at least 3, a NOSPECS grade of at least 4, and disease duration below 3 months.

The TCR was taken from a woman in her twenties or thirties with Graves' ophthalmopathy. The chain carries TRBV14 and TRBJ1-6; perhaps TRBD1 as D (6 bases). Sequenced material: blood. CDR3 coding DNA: TGTGCCAGCAGCCTGGGAATCGGACAGCTCAATTCACCCCTCCACTTT. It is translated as CASSLGIGQLNSPLHF.